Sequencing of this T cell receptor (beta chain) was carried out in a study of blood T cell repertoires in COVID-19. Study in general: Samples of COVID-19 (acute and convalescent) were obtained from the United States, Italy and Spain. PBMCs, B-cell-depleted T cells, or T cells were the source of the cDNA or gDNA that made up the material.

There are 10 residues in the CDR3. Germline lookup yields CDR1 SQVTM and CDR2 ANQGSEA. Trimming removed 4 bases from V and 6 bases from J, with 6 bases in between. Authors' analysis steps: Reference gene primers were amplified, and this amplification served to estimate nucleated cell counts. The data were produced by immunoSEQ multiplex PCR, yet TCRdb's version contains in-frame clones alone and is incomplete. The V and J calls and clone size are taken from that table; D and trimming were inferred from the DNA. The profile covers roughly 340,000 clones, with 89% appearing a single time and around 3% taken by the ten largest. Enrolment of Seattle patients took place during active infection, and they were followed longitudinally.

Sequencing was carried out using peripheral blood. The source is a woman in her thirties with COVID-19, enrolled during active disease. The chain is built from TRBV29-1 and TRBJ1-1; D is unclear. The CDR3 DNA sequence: TGCAGCGTTGCGGTTCCTGAAGCTTTCTTT. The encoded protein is CSVAVPEAFF.